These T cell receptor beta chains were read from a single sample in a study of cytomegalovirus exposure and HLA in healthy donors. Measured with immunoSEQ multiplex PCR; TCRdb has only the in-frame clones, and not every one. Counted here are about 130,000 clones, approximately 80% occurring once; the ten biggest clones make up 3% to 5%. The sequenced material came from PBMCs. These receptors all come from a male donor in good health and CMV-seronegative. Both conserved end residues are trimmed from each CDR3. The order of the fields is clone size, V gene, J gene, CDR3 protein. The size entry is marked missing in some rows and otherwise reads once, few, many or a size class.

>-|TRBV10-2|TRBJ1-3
ASWQGASGNTIY
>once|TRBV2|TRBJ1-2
ASNSLISNYGYT
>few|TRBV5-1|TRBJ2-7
ASRETSGSYEQY
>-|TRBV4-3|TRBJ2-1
ASSQELYNEQF
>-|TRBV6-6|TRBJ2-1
ASTGGGNEQF
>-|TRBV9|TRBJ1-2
ASSPRDRGQPYT
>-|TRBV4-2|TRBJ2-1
ASSQDNGLNEQF
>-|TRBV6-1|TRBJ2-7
ASTGTGGNPSEQY
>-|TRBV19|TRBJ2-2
ASSTNLVIRELF
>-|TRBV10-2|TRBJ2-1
ASESSYNEQF
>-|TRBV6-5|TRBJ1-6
ASRFRDRGSPLH
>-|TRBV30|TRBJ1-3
AWSATGLWAGNTIY
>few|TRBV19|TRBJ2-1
ASSMGLGESNEQF
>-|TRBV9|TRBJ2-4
ASSVGPSRTGGHIQY
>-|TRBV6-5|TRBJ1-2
ASTSRGPTGGYT
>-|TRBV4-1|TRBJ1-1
ASSQDLDDRLYTEAF
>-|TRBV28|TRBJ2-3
ASSLLTSGKRNTQY
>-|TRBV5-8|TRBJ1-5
ASSAAIGGKVNQPQH
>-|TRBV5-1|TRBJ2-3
ASSLRGRGADTQY
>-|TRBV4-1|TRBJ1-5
ASSQDVSNQPQH
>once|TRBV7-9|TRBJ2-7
ASSFPDRGNEQY
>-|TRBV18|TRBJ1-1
ASSPPGAGNTEAF